A single sample is the source of the 15 T cell receptor beta chains below, sequenced in a study of T cell repertoires in cytomegalovirus infection. TCRdb fed the reads into MiXCR, producing one record per CDR3 protein. The sample has fewer than 1,000,000 distinct CDR3 sequences, more than 25% seen once. For these receptors, no antigen is known. The starting material was cultured CD8+ T cells from PBMCs, obtained from culture after CMV antigen stimulation. These receptors came from a human donor in good health (CMV status not recorded). Some clones in this sample may be carry-over from other donors' samples.

The genes are TRBV9 and TRBJ2-5; D remains ambiguous. Trimming took off 1 base at V and 3 bases at J, with 4 bases between the two ends. This CDR3 is 12 amino acids long. The germline V gene encodes CDR1 SGDLS and CDR2 YYNGEE. The CDR3 reads CASSVTEETQYF. Written as DNA, the CDR3 is TGTGCCAGCAGCGTAACTGAAGAGACCCAGTACTTC.

This clonotype was counted only a few times. The chain is built from TRBV7-6 and TRBJ2-3, with D unresolved. In germline, CDR1 is SGHVS, CDR2 FNYEAQ. V was cut by 1 base and J by 2 bases, with 7 bases left in between. This CDR3 has 14 residues. CDR3 DNA sequence: TGTGCCAGCAGCTTAGAGGGTTTCACAGATACGCAGTATTTT. Encoded protein: CASSLEGFTDTQYF.

This clonotype has only a few counts. The chain joins TRBV14 to TRBJ2-5; D not resolved. The CDR3 has 15 amino acids. Trimming took 2 bases from V and 5 from J, leaving 15 bases between them. The germline CDR1 and CDR2 sequences are SGHDN and FVKESK. The CDR3: CASSQNPETLETQYF. The CDR3 DNA follows: TGTGCCAGCAGCCAAAACCCAGAGACTCTCGAGACCCAGTACTTC.

A remark on this clonotype: One end of the junction fails to match germline, which may point to a read error. The chain uses TRBV7-6 and TRBJ2-1; 10 bases map to TRBD2. The CDR3 covers 17 residues. The germline gives CDR1 SGHVS, CDR2 FNYEAQ. CDR3 amino acids: CVSSRSGGAISYNEQFF. The DNA of the CDR3 is TGTGTCAGCAGCAGAAGCGGGGGGGCTATATCCTACAATGAGCAGTTCTTC. The variable domain in full, with the rest retrieved from reference TRBV7-6 and TRBJ2-1, is GAGVSQSPRYKVTKRGQDVALRCDPISGHVSLYWYRQALGQGPEFLTYFNYEAQQDKSGLPNDRFSAERPEGSISTLTIQRTEQRDSAMYRCVSSRSGGAISYNEQFFGPGTRLTVL.

Only a few counts were recorded for this clonotype. The chain uses TRBV7-9 and TRBJ1-5; TRBD1 matches at 7 bases. V trimming: 3 bases; J trimming: 5 bases; junction bases outside the gene matches: 16. This CDR3 comprises 18 residues. Germline V gives CDR1 SEHNR, CDR2 FQNEAQ (reference sequence). CDR3 protein: CASSLGDSTPPGDQPQHF. CDR3 DNA: TGTGCCAGCAGCTTGGGGGACAGCACACCTCCAGGGGATCAGCCCCAGCATTTT. The whole variable domain, filled in from reference TRBV7-9 and TRBJ1-5, reads DTGVSQNPRHKITKRGQNVTFRCDPISEHNRLYWYRQTLGQGPEFLTYFQNEAQLEKSRLLSDRFSAERPKGSFSTLEIQRTEQGDSAMYLCASSLGDSTPPGDQPQHFGDGTRLSIL.

This clonotype was seen many times. This rearrangement joins TRBV12-3 or TRBV12-4 to TRBJ1-2, with TRBD1 as a possible D gene (6 bases). The CDR3 sequence is 16 residues long. Between the trimmed V and J ends, which lost 6 bases and 0 bases, there was a span of 17 bases. CDR3 bases: TGTGCCAGCAGCGCAGGGGACGCTGATTCTAACTATGGCTACACCTTC. As protein: CASSAGDADSNYGYTF.

The chain employs TRBV7-9 and TRBJ2-1, with D unresolved. There are 14 residues in the CDR3. Trimming left V 0 bases short and J 7 bases short, with 10 bases between. Germline CDR1 and CDR2: SEHNR and FQNEAQ (reference sequence). In DNA, the CDR3 is TGTGCCAGCAGCTTAGCAGGGTCTCAAAATGAGCAGTTCTTC. It codes for CASSLAGSQNEQFF.

The J gene is TRBJ2-7, the V gene TRBV6-1; TRBD1 matches 10 bases. The CDR3 contains 17 residues. V lost 1 base and J lost 4; bases outside the gene matches: 10. Germline V CDR1 and CDR2: MNHNS, SASEGT. In DNA, the CDR3 is TGTGCCAGCAGTGAAGACCTCCGGGACAGGGGCTTTTACGAGCAGTACTTC. It specifies CASSEDLRDRGFYEQYF.

The chain employs TRBV27 and TRBJ1-5; no firm D call. CDR3 length equals 14 residues. Germline V gene data show CDR1 as MNHEY and CDR2 as SMNVEV (reference sequence). V was cut by 6 bases and J by 3 bases, with 12 bases left in between. The CDR3 loop reads CASRITKYNQPQHF. The DNA of the CDR3 is TGTGCCAGCAGAATCACGAAGTACAATCAGCCCCAGCATTTT.

The chain combines TRBV11-3 with TRBJ1-1; 11 bases are shared with TRBD1. Germline V gives CDR1 SGHNT, CDR2 YENEEA. V was pared by 6 bases and J by 5 bases, with 5 bases of the junction left unmatched. There are 14 residues in the CDR3. CDR3 coding DNA: TGTGCCAGCAGTGGACAGGGGGCGCGTACTGAAGCTTTCTTT. Translating it yields CASSGQGARTEAFF.

The chain combines TRBV4-1 with TRBJ1-6; D uncertain. V was pared by 4 bases and J by 10 bases, with 20 bases between. Germline loops: CDR1 MGHRA, CDR2 YSYEKL. There are 16 residues in the CDR3. CDR3 sequence reads: CASSPWAPGANSPLHF. The CDR3 nucleotides read TGCGCCAGCAGCCCATGGGCGCCAGGCGCGAACTCACCCCTCCACTTT.

The chain links TRBV5-6 to TRBJ1-2; TRBD1 agrees at 7 bases. Germline values: CDR1 SGHDT, CDR2 YYEEEE. The V and J ends lost 4 bases and 2 bases, in that order; junction bases with no gene match: 14. This CDR3 is 17 amino acids long. Here the CDR3 reads CASSPVHRGGDNYGYTF. The CDR3 nucleotides are TGTGCCAGCAGCCCGGTTCACAGGGGAGGTGACAACTATGGCTACACCTTC.

The table lists this clonotype with a few counts. This chain connects TRBV7-3 to TRBJ1-2; D gene ambiguous. CDR1 and CDR2 (germline): SGHTA, FQGTGA. The CDR3 has 13 residues. V lost 2 bases and J 6 bases, leaving 10 bases between the germline ends. In DNA form, the CDR3 reads TGTGCCAGCAGCTTAGGCGGAAATCATGGCTACACCTTC. Protein: CASSLGGNHGYTF.

CDR3 DNA: TGTGCCAGCAGCACCAGACAGGACTATGGCTACACCTTC. This codes for CASSTRQDYGYTF. V and J are TRBV7-3 and TRBJ1-2, with D possibly being TRBD1 (6 bases). The CDR3 extends over 13 amino acids. The germline gives CDR1 SGHTA, CDR2 FQGTGA. The V and J ends lost 5 bases and 3 bases respectively, with 10 bases between them.

This chain links TRBV19 with TRBJ1-1; possibly TRBD1 for D (5 bases). The CDR3 is 14 residues long. V was pared by 6 bases and J by 4 bases, with 15 bases between. Per the germline V gene, CDR1 is LNHDA and CDR2 is SQIVND (reference sequence). Here the CDR3 DNA reads TGTGCCAGTAGAGAAGGGGTCGGGGGCACTGAAGCTTTCTTT. As protein: CASREGVGGTEAFF.